The 29 T cell receptor beta chains in this list originate from one sample, sequenced in a study of blood T cell repertoires in COVID-19. Measured with immunoSEQ multiplex PCR; TCRdb has only the in-frame clones, and not every one. The profile covers some 490,000 clones, with roughly nine tenths appearing a single time and around 7.9% taken by the ten largest. The sample consisted of PBMCs or T cells enriched from blood (not recorded which). The receptors come from a woman in her sixties who had recovered from COVID-19.

The chain carries TRBV21-1 and TRBJ2-3; the tabulated D call, TRBD1, remains unverified against the DNA. TRBV21-1 is a listed pseudogene. The CDR3 is 15 amino acids. Here the CDR3 reads CASRDLQGWTDTQYF. The CDR3 nucleotides are TGTGCCAGCAGAGATCTACAGGGTTGGACAGATACGCAGTATTTT.

This chain uses TRBV5-1 with TRBJ2-2; D is perhaps TRBD2 (6 bases). The V gene's germline CDR1 is SGHRS and CDR2 YFSETQ. The CDR3 is 15 amino acids. Trimming stripped 5 bases from V and 0 bases from J, with 11 bases between. The DNA of the CDR3 is TGCGCCAGCAGAAGGGACTCAACGAACACCGGGGAGCTGTTTTTT. It is translated as CASRRDSTNTGELFF. The complete variable domain, with remaining parts taken from reference TRBV5-1 and TRBJ2-2, reads KAGVTQTPRYLIKTRGQQVTLSCSPISGHRSVSWYQQTPGQGLQFLFEYFSETQRNKGNFPGRFSGRQFSNSRSEMNVSTLELGDSALYLCASRRDSTNTGELFFGEGSRLTVL.

V and J are TRBV4-1 and TRBJ2-1; 11 bases align to TRBD2. There are 18 residues in the CDR3. The V segment lost 1 base and the J segment 0 bases; nucleotides outside the gene matches: 5. CDR1 and CDR2 from the germline V gene are MGHRA and YSYEKL. CDR3 bases: TGCGCCAGCAGCCAAGGACTAGCGGGGCCAAGCTCCTACAATGAGCAGTTCTTC. Its translation is CASSQGLAGPSSYNEQFF.

CDR3 in amino acids: CASSYGGGGNEKLFF. The DNA for the CDR3 is TGTGCCAGCAGTTACGGTGGGGGCGGTAATGAAAAACTGTTTTTT. The chain employs TRBV6-5 and TRBJ1-4, with a weak D call TRBD1 (6 bases). CDR1 and CDR2 from the germline V gene are MNHEY and SVGAGI. Trimming stripped 2 bases from V and 4 bases from J, with 11 bases between. CDR3 length equals 15 residues.

The chain employs TRBV24-1 and TRBJ1-4; D is unresolved. The ends were cut back, 1 base at V and 7 bases at J, with 18 bases in the middle. From germline, CDR1 is KGHDR and CDR2 SFDVKD. The CDR3 loop spans 17 amino acids. The CDR3: CATSDFLSDPRGEKLFF. The CDR3 region has the DNA TGTGCCACCAGTGATTTCCTCTCGGATCCCCGAGGTGAAAAACTGTTTTTT.

This chain uses TRBV5-6 with TRBJ2-1, with D tentatively TRBD2 (6 bases). Trimming pared 4 bases from V and 7 bases from J, leaving 6 bases between. The CDR3 extends over 11 amino acids. Germline V gene lookup returns CDR1 SGHDT and CDR2 YYEEEE. In DNA form, the CDR3 reads TGTGCCAGCAGCGCGGGGAATGAGCAGTTCTTC. Protein sequence: CASSAGNEQFF.

This clone appeared a single time. The chain has TRBV6-6 and TRBJ1-6; 9 bases agree with TRBD1. The CDR3 has 13 residues. V lost 8 bases to trimming and J lost 8 bases; unmatched junction nucleotides: 4. The germline gives CDR1 MNHNY, CDR2 SVGAGI (reference sequence). The CDR3 spells CASARTGDSPLHF. DNA for the CDR3: TGTGCCAGCGCAAGGACAGGGGATTCACCCCTCCACTTT.

V usage is TRBV5-8 and J usage is TRBJ1-5, with a tentative D call TRBD1 (5 bases). This CDR3 region has 14 residues. Trimming pared 6 bases from V and 1 base from J, leaving 11 bases between. Per germline, CDR1 SGHTS and CDR2 YDEGEE. The CDR3 bases are TGTGCCAGCAACCCGGGGGGGAGCAATCAGCCCCAGCATTTT. Amino acids: CASNPGGSNQPQHF. The full variable domain, rest sourced from reference TRBV5-8 and TRBJ1-5, is EAGVTQSPTHLIKTRGQQATLRCSPISGHTSVYWYQQALGLGLQFLLWYDEGEERNRGNFPPRFSGRQFPNYSSELNVNALELEDSALYLCASNPGGSNQPQHFGDGTRLSIL.

To note about this clone: This sample includes further DNA sequences coding for the same CDR3. The gene calls are TRBV18 and TRBJ1-2; perhaps TRBD1 as D (5 bases). V was trimmed by 6 bases and J by 2 bases, leaving 13 bases between them. The CDR3 totals 14 residues. The germline V gene has CDR1 KGHSH and CDR2 LQKENI. CDR3 nucleotides: TGTGCCAGCTCCCCTACAGGAGGGAACTATGGCTACACCTTC. Translation gives CASSPTGGNYGYTF.

The genes are TRBV5-4 and TRBJ1-2; possible D gene TRBD1, 6 bases. V gave up 3 bases and J gave up 0 bases, with 12 bases separating them. Per germline, CDR1 SGHNT and CDR2 YYREEE (reference sequence). The CDR3 runs to 15 residues. CDR3 sequence (DNA): TGTGCCAGCAGCTCTGGACAGCCAACTAACTATGGCTACACCTTC. Its translation is CASSSGQPTNYGYTF. Based on the CDR3 plus reference TRBV5-4 and TRBJ1-2, the full variable domain is ETGVTQSPTHLIKTRGQQVTLRCSSQSGHNTVSWYQQALGQGPQFIFQYYREEENGRGNFPPRFSGLQFPNYSSELNVNALELDDSALYLCASSSGQPTNYGYTFGSGTRLTVV.

The chain couples TRBV2 to TRBJ1-5, with D maybe TRBD1 (5 bases). The CDR3 runs 11 residues. V was shortened by 9 bases and J by 4 bases, with 7 bases between the two germline ends. Germline loops: CDR1 SNHLY, CDR2 FYNNEI. The CDR3 loop is CASGGNQPQHF. The CDR3, as DNA: TGTGCCAGTGGGGGGAATCAGCCCCAGCATTTT. Supplemented by reference TRBV2 and TRBJ1-5, the full variable domain reads EPEVTQTPSHQVTQMGQEVILRCVPISNHLYFYWYRQILGQKVEFLVSFYNNEISEKSEIFDDQFSVERPDGSNFTLKIRSTKLEDSAMYFCASGGNQPQHFGDGTRLSIL.

The chain links TRBV24-1 to TRBJ1-6; D is perhaps TRBD1 (5 bases). The CDR3 is made up of 15 amino acids. Germline-derived CDR1 and CDR2 are KGHDR and SFDVKD. V lost 2 bases and J 10 bases, leaving 14 bases between the germline ends. The CDR3: CATSDSRVFRSPLHF. In DNA, the CDR3 is TGTGCCACCAGTGATTCCAGGGTTTTCAGATCACCCCTCCACTTT.

The V and J genes are TRBV7-2 and TRBJ2-1; 8 bases are a match to TRBD1. The CDR3 contains 16 residues. CDR1 is SGHTA, CDR2 FQGNSA, per germline. After removal of 1 base from V and 6 bases from J, the junction contained 8 bases not matched to a gene. In nucleotides, the CDR3 is TGTGCCAGCAGCTTAGGCGGAGGGGACAGGTTCAATGAGCAGTTCTTC. Protein sequence: CASSLGGGDRFNEQFF. Drawing the rest from reference TRBV7-2 and TRBJ2-1, the complete variable domain is GAGVSQSPSNKVTEKGKDVELRCDPISGHTALYWYRQSLGQGLEFLIYFQGNSAPDKSGLPSDRFSAERTGGSVSTLTIQRTQQEDSAVYLCASSLGGGDRFNEQFFGPGTRLTVL.

This clone was found once. This sequence joins TRBV10-3 and TRBJ1-4; 7 bases match TRBD1. V lost 6 bases and J lost 6; bases outside the gene matches: 1. CDR1 is ENHRY and CDR2 is SYGVKD in the germline V gene. The CDR3 covers 12 residues. For the CDR3, the DNA is TGTGCCATCAGGGGGACAGATGAAAAACTGTTTTTT. Amino acids: CAIRGTDEKLFF.

This clone was observed a handful of times. The genes are TRBV19 and TRBJ2-7, with D perhaps TRBD1 (5 bases). Germline V gives CDR1 LNHDA, CDR2 SQIVND (reference sequence). Trimming cost V 5 bases and J 2 bases, with 10 bases left between them. The CDR3 loop spans 13 amino acids. CDR3: CASSFQGTYEQYF. CDR3 in DNA: TGTGCCAGTAGTTTCCAGGGCACCTACGAGCAGTACTTC.

V gene TRBV25-1 combines with J gene TRBJ1-3, with D perhaps matching TRBD1 (6 bases). The ends were cut back, 3 bases at V and 0 bases at J, with 9 bases in the middle. This CDR3 has 15 residues. In germline, CDR1 is MGHDK, CDR2 SYGVNS. CDR3 in amino acids: CASSDTGSSGNTIYF. The DNA for the CDR3 is TGTGCCAGCAGTGATACAGGGAGCTCTGGAAACACCATATATTTT.

The rearrangement links TRBV2 to TRBJ2-1; possibly TRBD2 for D (6 bases). The CDR3 is 14 amino acids. V was clipped by 3 bases and J by 6 bases, with 12 bases between them. Germline assignment: CDR1 SNHLY and CDR2 FYNNEI. The CDR3 nucleotides are TGTGCCAGCAGTGACGTTCCAGCGGGCAATGAGCAGTTCTTC. This codes for CASSDVPAGNEQFF.

V and J are TRBV14 and TRBJ2-4; 8 bases fit TRBD1. V shed 4 bases and J 5 bases; nucleotides not matched to a gene: 4. CDR1 and CDR2 from the germline V gene are SGHDN and FVKESK. The length of the CDR3 is 14 residues. The CDR3 DNA follows: TGTGCCAGCAGCCTGCTGACAGGGGAAAACATTCAGTACTTC. Amino acids: CASSLLTGENIQYF.

The CDR3 protein is CASSLYRDSPLHF. The CDR3 DNA reads as TGTGCCAGCAGTTTATACAGGGATTCACCCCTCCACTTT. The V call is TRBV28, the J call TRBJ1-6, with D possibly TRBD1 on 6 matching bases. Between the trimmed V and J ends, which lost 1 base and 8 bases, there was a span of 6 bases. The CDR3 totals 13 residues. Germline V gene lookup returns CDR1 MDHEN and CDR2 SYDVKM.

This chain uses TRBV18 with TRBJ1-1; TRBD1 agrees at 10 bases. The V and J ends lost 3 bases and 5 bases, in that order; junction bases with no gene match: 9. CDR1 and CDR2 (germline): KGHSH, LQKENI. This CDR3 comprises 16 residues. The CDR3 DNA reads TGTGCCAGCTCACCTCTGCCTGGACAGGGGGTTACTGAAGCTTTCTTT. It is translated as CASSPLPGQGVTEAFF. Full variable domain (remainder filled in from reference TRBV18 and TRBJ1-1): NAGVMQNPRHLVRRRGQEARLRCSPMKGHSHVYWYRQLPEEGLKFMVYLQKENIIDESGMPKERFSAEFPKEGPSILRIQQVVRGDSAAYFCASSPLPGQGVTEAFFGQGTRLTVV.

The gene calls are TRBV30 and TRBJ2-3; 7 bases fit TRBD1. Germline V gene lookup returns CDR1 GTSNPN and CDR2 SVGIG (reference sequence). There are 15 residues in the CDR3. J gave up 0 bases and V 4 bases, and 7 bases lay outside the gene matches. CDR3 protein: CAWKSGQPSTDTQYF. The CDR3 nucleotides read TGTGCCTGGAAATCGGGACAGCCTAGCACAGATACGCAGTATTTT.

The chain is built from TRBV10-1 and TRBJ2-3, with 10 bases matching TRBD2. This CDR3 comprises 16 residues. The ends lost 2 bases at V and 5 bases at J; junction bases unmatched: 7. Germline CDR1 WNHNN, CDR2 SYGVQD (reference sequence). The CDR3 nucleotides read TGCGCCAGCAGTGAGAGAGGAGCGGGGGGGCGAGATACGCAGTATTTT. Its translation: CASSERGAGGRDTQYF.

V gene TRBV7-9 combines with J gene TRBJ2-4; tentative D call: TRBD2 (5 bases). CDR3 length: 11 amino acids. Deletions cut 3 bases from V and 8 bases from J, with 5 bases between. Germline CDR1 reads SEHNR; CDR2 reads FQNEAQ (reference sequence). The CDR3 DNA reads as TGTGCCAGCAGCTTGGGAGACATTCAGTACTTC. It translates to CASSLGDIQYF.

This clone was counted once. V gene TRBV5-1 combines with J gene TRBJ2-3; maybe TRBD2 (6 bases). V was cut by 4 bases and J by 3 bases, with 12 bases left in between. Germline V gene data show CDR1 as SGHRS and CDR2 as YFSETQ. CDR3 length: 14 residues. CDR3 loop: CASSLSGATDTQYF. CDR3 bases: TGCGCCAGCAGCCTTAGCGGAGCTACAGATACGCAGTATTTT.

The gene calls are TRBV11-3 and TRBJ2-3; TRBD2 matches at 14 bases. The CDR3 runs to 16 residues. The V gene's germline CDR1 is SGHNT and CDR2 YENEEA. J lost 5 bases, V lost 6 bases, and 7 bases had no gene match. CDR3 sequence reads: CASRRTSGGREDTQYF. The DNA of the CDR3 is TGTGCCAGCAGGCGGACTAGCGGGGGGCGGGAAGATACGCAGTATTTT. Combining the CDR3 with reference TRBV11-3 and TRBJ2-3 gives the whole variable domain EAGVVQSPRYKIIEKKQPVAFWCNPISGHNTLYWYLQNLGQGPELLIRYENEEAVDDSQLPKDRFSAERLKGVDSTLKIQPAELGDSAVYLCASRRTSGGREDTQYFGPGTRLTVL.

The chain is built from TRBV2 and TRBJ2-3; D is undetermined. Trimming cost V 7 bases and J 1 base, with 9 bases left between them. Looked up from germline, CDR1 is SNHLY and CDR2 is FYNNEI. The CDR3 covers 13 residues. The CDR3 DNA is TGTGCCAGCACTTGGCCCGGCACAGATACGCAGTATTTT. It is translated as CASTWPGTDTQYF.

V and J are TRBV5-1 and TRBJ2-3, with 11 bases that match TRBD2. V shed 5 bases and J 5 bases; nucleotides not matched to a gene: 13. Germline assignment: CDR1 SGHRS and CDR2 YFSETQ. The length of the CDR3 is 17 residues. As DNA, the CDR3 is TGCGCCAGCAGAGCTAGCGGGGGGTTAGGTTCAGGAGATACGCAGTATTTT. This sequence encodes CASRASGGLGSGDTQYF.

The chain links TRBV20-1 to TRBJ2-3; the D gene is possibly TRBD2 (5 bases). Germline CDR1 and CDR2: DFQATT and SNEGSKA (reference sequence). V lost 3 bases and J lost 2, with 15 bases in between. CDR3 size: 15 residues. CDR3: CSASIPRTHTDTQYF. CDR3 DNA sequence: TGCAGTGCTAGTATTCCGAGGACTCACACAGATACGCAGTATTTT.

The chain joins TRBV20-1 to TRBJ2-7; a possible D gene is TRBD2 (6 bases). In germline, CDR1 is DFQATT, CDR2 SNEGSKA (reference sequence). V was trimmed by 3 bases and J by 6 bases, leaving 9 bases between them. The CDR3 sequence is 11 residues long. In DNA, the CDR3 is TGCAGTGCTAGTAGGGGAGGCGAGCAGTACTTC. Its protein is CSASRGGEQYF.